This T cell receptor beta chain was profiled in a study of blood T cell repertoires in COVID-19. Germline loops: CDR1 KGHSH, CDR2 LQKENI. The ends were cut back, 3 bases at V and 4 bases at J, with 19 bases in the middle. The CDR3 runs 17 residues. TCRdb keeps only in-frame clones here, not all; method: immunoSEQ multiplex PCR. The table shows roughly 200,000 clones, with around four fifths occurring only once. This chain connects TRBV18 to TRBJ2-1, with D tentatively TRBD2 (7 bases). The sample was peripheral blood. The source is a woman older than 75 with active or convalescent COVID-19. The CDR3 DNA reads TGTGCCAGCTCACCCCGGGGGGCGCGGGGACCTTACAATGAGCAGTTCTTC. Its protein product is CASSPRGARGPYNEQFF.